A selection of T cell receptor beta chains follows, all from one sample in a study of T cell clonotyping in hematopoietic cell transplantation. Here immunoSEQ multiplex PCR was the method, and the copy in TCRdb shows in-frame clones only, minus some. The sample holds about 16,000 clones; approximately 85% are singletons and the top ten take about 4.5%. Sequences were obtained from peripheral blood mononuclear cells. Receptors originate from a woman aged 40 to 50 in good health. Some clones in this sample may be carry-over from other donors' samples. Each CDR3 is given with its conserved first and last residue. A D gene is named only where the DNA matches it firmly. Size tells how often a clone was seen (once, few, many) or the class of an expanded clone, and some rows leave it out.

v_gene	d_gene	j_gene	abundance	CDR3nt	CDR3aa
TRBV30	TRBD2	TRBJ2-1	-	TGTGCCTGGAACAAGATTAAAGCGGGAGGACCCTACAATGAGCAGTTCTTC	CAWNKIKAGGPYNEQFF
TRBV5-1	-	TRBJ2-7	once	TGCGCCAGCAGCGACTCCTACGAGCAGTACTTC	CASSDSYEQYF
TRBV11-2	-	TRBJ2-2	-	TGTGCCAGCAGCTTATACAGGACGAACACCGGGGAGCTGTTTTTT	CASSLYRTNTGELFF
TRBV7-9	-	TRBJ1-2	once	TGTGCCAGCAGCTTAGTAACAAGTGGGGATGACTATGGCTACACCTTC	CASSLVTSGDDYGYTF
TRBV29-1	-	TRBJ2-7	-	TGCAGCTCTCGCCCCTACGAGCAGTACTTC	CSSRPYEQYF
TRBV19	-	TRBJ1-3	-	TGTGCCAGTAGCAAGCTAAGTTACTCTGGAAACACCATATATTTT	CASSKLSYSGNTIYF
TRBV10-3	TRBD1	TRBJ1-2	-	TGTGCCATCAGTGAGGGGACAGGTGAATATGGCTACACCTTC	CAISEGTGEYGYTF
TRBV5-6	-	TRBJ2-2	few	TGTGCCAGCAGCGCCGACGTTCGGGGTGGGAACACCGGGGAGCTGTTTTTT	CASSADVRGGNTGELFF
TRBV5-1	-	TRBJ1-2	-	TGCGCCAGCAGCGACAACTATGGCTACACCTTC	CASSDNYGYTF
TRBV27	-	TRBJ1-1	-	TGTGCCAGCAGTTTAACGGGGAACACTGAAGCTTTCTTT	CASSLTGNTEAFF
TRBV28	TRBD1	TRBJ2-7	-	TGTGTCATCCTGGACAGGGGGCTCTACGAGCAGTACTTC	CVILDRGLYEQYF
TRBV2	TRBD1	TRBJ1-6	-	TGTGCCAGCACCCCAGGGGGAACACCCCTCCACTTT	CASTPGGTPLHF
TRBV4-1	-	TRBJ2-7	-	TGCGCCAGCAGCCAGGGGGGAGGATCGGGGATTGGTGAGCAGTACTTC	CASSQGGGSGIGEQYF
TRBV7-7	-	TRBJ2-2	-	TGTGCTAGCAGCTTAGCCTGGGGAACCGGGGAGCTGTTTTTT	CASSLAWGTGELFF
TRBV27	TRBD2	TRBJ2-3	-	TGTGCCAGCAGGCCCACTAGCGGGAGGGCCCTCGGTACGCAGTATTTT	CASRPTSGRALGTQYF
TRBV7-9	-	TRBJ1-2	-	TGTGCCAGCAGCCAGGCGGGGAGCTATGGCTACACCTTC	CASSQAGSYGYTF
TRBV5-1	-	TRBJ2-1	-	TGCGCCAGCAGCCCTGACACCCGCTCCTACAATGAGCAGTTCTTC	CASSPDTRSYNEQFF
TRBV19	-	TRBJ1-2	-	TGTGCCACCTACCGGAGCCCCTCTTTGGGCTACACCTTC	CATYRSPSLGYTF
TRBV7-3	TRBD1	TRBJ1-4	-	TGTGCCAGCAGCGTCCAAGGGGGCTCGGGTGAAAAACTGTTTTTT	CASSVQGGSGEKLFF
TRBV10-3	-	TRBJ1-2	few	TGTGCCATCACGGATCCTACTAAGGTCGGCTACACCTTC	CAITDPTKVGYTF
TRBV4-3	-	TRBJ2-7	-	TGCGCCAGCAGCCATAGGACACTAAGCCCCCGGGCCGGCGAGCAATACTTC	CASSHRTLSPRAGEQYF
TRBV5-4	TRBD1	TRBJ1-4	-	TGTGCCAGCAGTTTACAGGGGGTAGGGGAAAAACTGTTTTTT	CASSLQGVGEKLFF
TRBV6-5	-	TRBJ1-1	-	TGTGCCAGCAGTTACCGCGAGACGAGTGAAGCTTTCTTT	CASSYRETSEAFF
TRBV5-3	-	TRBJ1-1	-	TGTGCCAGAAGCCTTCCCCCGGGGGGTGACTTGAACACTGAAGCTTTCTTT	CARSLPPGGDLNTEAFF
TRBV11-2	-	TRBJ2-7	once	TGTGCCAGCAGCTCCGGAACCGTCCCCTACGAGCAGTGCTTC	CASSSGTVPYEQCF
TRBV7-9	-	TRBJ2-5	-	TGTGCCAGCAGCTTAGATGGGGGGATCAGGGAGACCCAGTACTTC	CASSLDGGIRETQYF
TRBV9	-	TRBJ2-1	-	TGTGCCAGCAGCGTAGAGGCAGGTCCCCGGTTCTTC	CASSVEAGPRFF
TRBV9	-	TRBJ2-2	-	TGTGCCAGCAGCGTTGGGGGGAACACCGGGGAGCTGTTTTTT	CASSVGGNTGELFF
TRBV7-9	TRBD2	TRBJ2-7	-	TGTGCCAGCAGCCCTCGGGCACTAGCGGGAGATGGCCACGAGCAGTACTTC	CASSPRALAGDGHEQYF
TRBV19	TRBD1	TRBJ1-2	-	TGTGCCACCCAACCCGGGACAGGGAGGGGCTACACCTTC	CATQPGTGRGYTF
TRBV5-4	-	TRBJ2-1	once	TGTGCCAGCAGCGTAGATCCCGGCTCCTACAATGAGCAGTTCTTC	CASSVDPGSYNEQFF
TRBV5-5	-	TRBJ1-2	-	TGTGCCAGCAGCTTGGGGGGCGCAGGGGTGTATGGCTACACCTTC	CASSLGGAGVYGYTF
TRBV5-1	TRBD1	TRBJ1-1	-	TGCGCCAGCAGCTTGTATACAGGGGACACTGAAGCTTTCTTT	CASSLYTGDTEAFF
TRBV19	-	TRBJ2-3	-	TGTGCCAGTAGTAGACAGAACAGGATTACAGATACGCAGTATTTT	CASSRQNRITDTQYF
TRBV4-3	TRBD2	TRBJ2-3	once	TGCGCCAGCAGCCTAGCGGGAGATTCAAATACGCAGTATTTT	CASSLAGDSNTQYF
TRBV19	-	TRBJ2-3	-	TGTGCCAGTAGCCGACTCGCCAGTGGGGGCACAGATACGCAGTATTTT	CASSRLASGGTDTQYF
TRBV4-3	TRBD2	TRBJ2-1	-	TGCGCCAGCAGCCAAGATCCCGGGACTAGCGCCCTAAGTGAGCAGTTCTTC	CASSQDPGTSALSEQFF
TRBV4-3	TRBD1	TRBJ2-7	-	TGCGCCAGCAGCCAAGATCGGACAGGGCCCTACGAGCAGTACTTC	CASSQDRTGPYEQYF
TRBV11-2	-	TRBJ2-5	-	TGTGCCAGCAGCTCCCAGGGTGAGACCCAGTACTTC	CASSSQGETQYF
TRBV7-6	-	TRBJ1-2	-	TGTGCCAGCAGCTTAGATGGAGGGGGGCTTGAAGGCTACACCTTC	CASSLDGGGLEGYTF
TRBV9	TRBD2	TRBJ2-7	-	TGTGCCAGCAGCGTAGCCCCACTAGCGCCGGAGCAGTACTTC	CASSVAPLAPEQYF
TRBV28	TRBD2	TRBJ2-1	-	TGTGCCAGCAGTTTATGGCAGCGGGGCCTAAGGGGGCAGTTCTTC	CASSLWQRGLRGQFF
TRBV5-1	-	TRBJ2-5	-	TGCGCCAGCAGCTTGTCGGCAGGGAGAGAGACCCAGTACTTC	CASSLSAGRETQYF
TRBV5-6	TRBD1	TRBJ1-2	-	TGTGCCAGCAGCTTGGGGCAGGGGGCTCAAGGCTACACCTTC	CASSLGQGAQGYTF
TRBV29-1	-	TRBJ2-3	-	TGCAGCGTTGATAGCGTCGAGCGGTTCACAGATACGCAGTATTTT	CSVDSVERFTDTQYF
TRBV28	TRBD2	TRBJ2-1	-	TGTGCCAGCAGTTTACTAGCGGGAGGTCACAATGAGCAGTTCTTC	CASSLLAGGHNEQFF
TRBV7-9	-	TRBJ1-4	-	TGTGCCAGCAGCTTAGCGGGCAGGGTAGAAAAACTGTTTTTT	CASSLAGRVEKLFF
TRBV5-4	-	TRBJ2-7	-	TGTGCCAGCAGCTTTGGGGTGAAACTAATCTACGAGCAGTACTTC	CASSFGVKLIYEQYF
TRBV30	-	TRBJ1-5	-	TGTGCCTGGAGTCGAAGGAGTGGCAATCAGCCCCAGCATTTT	CAWSRRSGNQPQHF
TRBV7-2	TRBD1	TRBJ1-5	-	TGCGCCAGCAGCTTAGGGGCGGCAGGGGGCGCGCGGCAGCCCCAGCATTTT	CASSLGAAGGARQPQHF
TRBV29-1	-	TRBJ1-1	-	TGCAGCGTTGGCAGACCGAACACTGAAGCTTTCTTT	CSVGRPNTEAFF
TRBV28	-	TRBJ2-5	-	TGTGCCAGCAGCCCCCCTGGGGATCAAGAGACCCAGTACTTC	CASSPPGDQETQYF
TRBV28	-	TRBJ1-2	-	TGTGCCACGGAGCGTACAGGGCTTCACTATGGCTACACCTTC	CATERTGLHYGYTF
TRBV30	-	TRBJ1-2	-	TGTGCCTGGAGCACTTCGGGGGGCCCACTCGGCTACACCTTC	CAWSTSGGPLGYTF